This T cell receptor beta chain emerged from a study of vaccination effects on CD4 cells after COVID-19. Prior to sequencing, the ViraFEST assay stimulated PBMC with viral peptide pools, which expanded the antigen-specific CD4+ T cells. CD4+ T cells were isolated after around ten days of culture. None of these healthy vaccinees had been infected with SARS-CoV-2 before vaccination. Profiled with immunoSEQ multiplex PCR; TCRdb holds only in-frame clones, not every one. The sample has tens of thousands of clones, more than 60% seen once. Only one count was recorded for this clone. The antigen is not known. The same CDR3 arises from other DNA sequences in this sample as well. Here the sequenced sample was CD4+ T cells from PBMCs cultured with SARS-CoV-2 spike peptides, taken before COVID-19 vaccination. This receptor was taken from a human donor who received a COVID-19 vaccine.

CDR3 amino acids: CASNLGQNTGELFF. CDR3 DNA: TGTGCCAGTAACCTGGGACAGAACACCGGGGAGCTGTTTTTT. The chain is built from TRBV19 and TRBJ2-2, with a possible D match to TRBD1 (6 bases). The V and J ends lost 7 bases and 1 base respectively, with 10 bases between them. Germline CDR1 and CDR2: LNHDA and SQIVND (reference sequence). The CDR3 covers 14 residues.